The 23 T cell receptor beta chains presented below share a single source sample, sequenced in a study of identical twins. Each CDR3 protein gets one entry after TCRdb re-called the 5' RACE reads with MiXCR. This sample yields 350,000 to 450,000 distinct CDR3 sequences, of which around 18% are seen a single time; roughly 12% belongs to the top ten. The specimen was naive T cells sorted from blood. These receptors were collected from a man aged 45-65 years in good health.

The CDR3 spells CASSQRQGGNTEAFF. The CDR3 bases are TGCGCCAGCAGCCAAAGACAGGGAGGGAACACTGAAGCTTTCTTT. The V call is TRBV4-1, the J call TRBJ1-1, with TRBD1 matching 7 bases. Unmatched junction bases numbered 4, after V lost 2 bases and J lost 1 base. The CDR3 length is 15 residues. The germline gives CDR1 MGHRA, CDR2 YSYEKL.

This chain uses TRBV5-1 with TRBJ2-3; unclear D gene. Germline assignment: CDR1 SGHRS and CDR2 YFSETQ. This CDR3 region has 14 residues. V lost 2 bases and J lost 2, with 9 bases in between. CDR3 region: CASSLGWITDTQYF. The DNA of the CDR3 is TGCGCCAGCAGCTTAGGGTGGATCACAGATACGCAGTATTTT.

The V call is TRBV7-2, the J call TRBJ2-5; tentatively, D is TRBD1 or TRBD2 (5 bases each). Trimming pared 5 bases from V and 5 bases from J, leaving 15 bases between. CDR3 length equals 14 residues. CDR1 SGHTA and CDR2 FQGNSA come from the germline V gene. The CDR3 protein is CASSRPGRIETQYF. CDR3 sequence (DNA): TGTGCCAGCAGCAGACCGGGACGGATTGAGACCCAGTACTTC.

Only a few counts were recorded for this clonotype. The V and J genes are TRBV9 and TRBJ2-6; maybe TRBD2 (5 bases). The V gene lost 2 bases and the J gene lost 2 bases, with 23 bases spanning the gap. The CDR3 extends over 20 amino acids. Germline V gene lookup returns CDR1 SGDLS and CDR2 YYNGEE. The CDR3: CASSVDRGSEGLPGANVLTF. The CDR3 region has the DNA TGTGCCAGCAGCGTCGATAGAGGGAGTGAGGGATTACCTGGGGCCAACGTCCTGACTTTC. The variable domain in full, completed from reference TRBV9 and TRBJ2-6, reads DSGVTQTPKHLITATGQRVTLRCSPRSGDLSVYWYQQSLDQGLQFLIQYYNGEERAKGNILERFSAQQFPDLHSELNLSSLELGDSALYFCASSVDRGSEGLPGANVLTFGAGSRLTVL.

J is TRBJ2-7 and V is TRBV20-1, with D perhaps TRBD1 (5 bases). The CDR3 is 14 amino acids. The V gene's germline CDR1 is DFQATT and CDR2 SNEGSKA (reference sequence). V was clipped by 7 bases and J by 6 bases, with 22 bases between them. CDR3 sequence: CSVPELRGQVEQYF. The CDR3 DNA sequence: TGCAGTGTCCCCGAGCTTAGGGGCCAGGTCGAGCAGTACTTC.

At least ten counts were recorded for this clonotype. The chain employs TRBV5-1 and TRBJ2-7; D may be TRBD2 (5 bases). V was shortened by 5 bases and J by 3 bases, with 15 bases between the two germline ends. The germline V gene encodes CDR1 SGHRS and CDR2 YFSETQ. The CDR3 covers 14 residues. This chain's CDR3 is CASRRGFGFYEQYF. CDR3 nucleotides: TGCGCCAGCAGACGGGGTTTTGGGTTCTACGAGCAGTACTTC.

This clonotype was recorded many times. The rearrangement uses TRBV4-3 and TRBJ2-2; D perhaps matches TRBD2 (5 bases). The ends were cut back, 1 base at V and 0 bases at J, with 6 bases in the middle. The CDR3 is 15 residues long. Germline CDR1 is LGHNA and CDR2 is YSLEER. CDR3 sequence reads: CASSQASSNTGELFF. DNA of the CDR3: TGCGCCAGCAGCCAAGCTAGCTCGAACACCGGGGAGCTGTTTTTT.

This clonotype was seen ten or more times. The chain carries TRBV20-1 and TRBJ1-6, with 8 nucleotides matching TRBD1. Germline CDR1 DFQATT, CDR2 SNEGSKA (reference sequence). The CDR3 runs to 13 residues. V was pared by 6 bases and J by 7 bases, with 5 bases of the junction left unmatched. CDR3 DNA: TGCAGTGCGACGGACAGGGACAATTCACCCCTCCACTTT. Translation gives CSATDRDNSPLHF.

This chain joins TRBV10-3 and TRBJ2-7, with D perhaps assigned TRBD1 or TRBD2 (5 bases each). Germline V lookup: CDR1 ENHRY, CDR2 SYGVKD. V was clipped by 6 bases and J by 2 bases, with 14 bases between them. CDR3 size: 14 residues. The CDR3 protein is CAISEGRETYEQYF. The CDR3, as DNA: TGTGCCATCAGCGAGGGCAGGGAAACCTACGAGCAGTACTTC.

This clonotype came up many times. V gene TRBV7-9 combines with J gene TRBJ2-7; no firm D call. The CDR3 is 12 amino acids. The V end was cut by 1 base, the J end by 2 bases, with 3 bases between. The germline CDR1 and CDR2 sequences are SEHNR and FQNEAQ (reference sequence). DNA of the CDR3: TGTGCCAGCAGCTTAGACCCCTACGAGCAGTACTTC. This gives the protein CASSLDPYEQYF. Based on the CDR3 plus reference TRBV7-9 and TRBJ2-7, the full variable domain is DTGVSQNPRHKITKRGQNVTFRCDPISEHNRLYWYRQTLGQGPEFLTYFQNEAQLEKSRLLSDRFSAERPKGSFSTLEIQRTEQGDSAMYLCASSLDPYEQYFGPGTRLTVT.

This clonotype was counted at least ten times. V usage is TRBV20-1 and J usage is TRBJ2-5, with 10 bases lining up with TRBD2. The germline V gene has CDR1 DFQATT and CDR2 SNEGSKA (reference sequence). The CDR3 is 12 amino acids. In DNA form, the CDR3 reads TGCAGCGTCGAGCGGGAGGGAGAGACCCAGTACTTC. This gives the protein CSVEREGETQYF.

In this sample, this clonotype turned up many times. The rearrangement uses TRBV29-1 and TRBJ2-3; 13 bases align to TRBD2. The trim removed 1 base at V and 2 bases at J, leaving 9 bases unmatched. CDR1 is SQVTM, CDR2 ANQGSEA, per germline. The CDR3 consists of 18 residues. In DNA, the CDR3 is TGCAGCGTTGAAGTCTTACTAGCGGGGGGGCTTGTCACAGATACGCAGTATTTT. It yields the protein CSVEVLLAGGLVTDTQYF.

The V call is TRBV7-9, the J call TRBJ2-2, with TRBD1 as a possible D gene (5 bases). V was shortened by 7 bases and J by 5 bases, with 11 bases between the two germline ends. The length of the CDR3 is 13 residues. Germline loops: CDR1 SEHNR, CDR2 FQNEAQ (reference sequence). The CDR3 sequence is CASTVGRTGELFF. The DNA of the CDR3 is TGTGCCAGCACCGTGGGGCGGACCGGGGAGCTGTTTTTT.

The rearrangement links TRBV30 to TRBJ2-1, with TRBD2 identical over 10 bases. The CDR3 runs to 15 residues. Unmatched junction bases numbered 8, after V lost 4 bases and J lost 5 bases. Looked up from germline, CDR1 is GTSNPN and CDR2 is SVGIG (reference sequence). CDR3 in amino acids: CAWIPRLAGNNEQFF. The CDR3 DNA follows: TGTGCCTGGATCCCTAGACTAGCGGGTAACAATGAGCAGTTCTTC.

This clonotype was observed a handful of times. Germline and junction disagree at one end, which may indicate a read error. This chain connects TRBV2 to TRBJ1-5; no clear D. The CDR3 totals 14 residues. Per the germline V gene, CDR1 is SNHLY and CDR2 is FYNNEI. CDR3 DNA: TGTGCCAGCAGTGACGGACTTAGCGATCAGCCCCAGCATTTT. It specifies CASSDGLSDQPQHF. The full variable domain, completed using reference TRBV2 and TRBJ1-5, is EPEVTQTPSHQVTQMGQEVILRCVPISNHLYFYWYRQILGQKVEFLVSFYNNEISEKSEIFDDQFSVERPDGSNFTLKIRSTKLEDSAMYFCASSDGLSDQPQHFGDGTRLSIL.

V is TRBV11-2 and J is TRBJ2-6; 8 nucleotides align to TRBD2. The germline CDR1 and CDR2 sequences are SGHAT and FQNNGV. Trimming cost V 5 bases and J 0 bases; bases outside gene matches: 18. The CDR3 covers 21 residues. Written as DNA, the CDR3 is TGTGCCAGCAGCCCGAGGACTAGCAACTATCTTTCTTTCTCTGGGGCCAACGTCCTGACTTTC. As protein: CASSPRTSNYLSFSGANVLTF.

This clonotype was detected only a few times. The chain carries TRBV5-1 and TRBJ2-3; 11 positions match TRBD2. Losses at the gene ends were 4 bases for V and 2 bases for J; bases not matched to a gene: 3. This CDR3 has 15 amino acids. Germline V gene data show CDR1 as SGHRS and CDR2 as YFSETQ. The CDR3 protein is CASSPTSGNTDTQYF. The CDR3 bases are TGCGCCAGCAGCCCGACTAGCGGGAACACAGATACGCAGTATTTT.

This clonotype was recorded a few times. The genes are TRBV7-9 and TRBJ2-1; D gene ambiguous. Per the germline V gene, CDR1 is SEHNR and CDR2 is FQNEAQ (reference sequence). The CDR3 sequence is 10 residues long. With 8 bases removed from V and 7 bases from J, the gap between germline ends came to 6 bases. The CDR3 loop is CASYRNEQFF. For the CDR3, the DNA is TGTGCCAGCTATAGGAATGAGCAGTTCTTC.

The CDR3, as DNA: TGCGCCAGCAGCTTGGAGGGTACCCGGGCAAACATTCAGTACTTC. It yields the protein CASSLEGTRANIQYF. The rearrangement uses TRBV5-1 and TRBJ2-4; D is unclear. The ends were cut back, 0 bases at V and 6 bases at J, with 13 bases in the middle. The CDR3 totals 15 residues. Germline V gene data show CDR1 as SGHRS and CDR2 as YFSETQ. Complete variable domain (other parts from reference TRBV5-1 and TRBJ2-4): KAGVTQTPRYLIKTRGQQVTLSCSPISGHRSVSWYQQTPGQGLQFLFEYFSETQRNKGNFPGRFSGRQFSNSRSEMNVSTLELGDSALYLCASSLEGTRANIQYFGAGTRLSVL.

This clonotype was seen at least ten times. The genes are TRBV20-1 and TRBJ2-5; D tentatively fits TRBD1 or TRBD2 (5 bases each). V was pared by 1 base and J by 5 bases, with 17 bases between. The CDR3 extends over 15 amino acids. Germline V gene data show CDR1 as DFQATT and CDR2 as SNEGSKA (reference sequence). CDR3 DNA sequence: TGCAGTGCTAGAGTATTAGCGTCCCCAGGGGAGACCCAGTACTTC. It yields the protein CSARVLASPGETQYF.

This chain connects TRBV12-3 or TRBV12-4 to TRBJ1-2, with unresolved D. The CDR3 runs 11 residues. With 8 bases removed from V and 2 bases from J, the gap between germline ends came to 6 bases. Written as DNA, the CDR3 is TGTGCCAGCGGTTGGAACTATGGCTACACCTTC. This sequence encodes CASGWNYGYTF.

This clonotype was found a few times. This chain links TRBV7-9 with TRBJ2-5; the D gene is possibly TRBD2 (6 bases). Per germline, CDR1 SEHNR and CDR2 FQNEAQ (reference sequence). The CDR3 contains 15 residues. The V end was cut by 5 bases, the J end by 2 bases, with 15 bases between. The CDR3 nucleotides are TGTGCCAGCAGCCGACTAGGGCACTTACAAGAGACCCAGTACTTC. Translation gives CASSRLGHLQETQYF.

This clonotype was detected ten times or more. J is TRBJ2-7 and V is TRBV7-2; 8 bases map to TRBD2. Per the germline V gene, CDR1 is SGHTA and CDR2 is FQGNSA. Losses at the gene ends were 0 bases for V and 2 bases for J; bases not matched to a gene: 6. The CDR3 loop spans 16 amino acids. CDR3 in DNA: TGTGCCAGCAGCTTAGCTGTCGGAGCGGGAGCCTACGAGCAGTACTTC. Its translation is CASSLAVGAGAYEQYF.